This T cell receptor (beta chain) was documented in a study of metastatic and nonmetastatic thyroid tumors. Many counts were recorded for this clone. Its antigen remains unidentified. Study outcomes and limitations: Malignant thyroid tumors reportedly had TCR beta diversity that was significantly higher than in benign nodules, in blood and tumor.

The CDR3 has 13 residues. Germline trimming cut 7 bases from V and 3 bases from J; bases unmatched to any gene: 6. CDR1 SQVTM and CDR2 ANQGSEA come from the germline V gene. Per the study methods: CDR3 differences across clinicopathological groups were used to build a distant-metastasis classifier for papillary thyroid cancer. Using MiXCR, TCRdb re-called clones from the PCR reads. These V and J calls originate from TCRdb's pipeline instead of the authors' own analysis. The sample records tens of thousands of clones, about 27% being singletons. The entire patient cohort was treatment-naive prior to thyroid surgery.

This chain links TRBV29-1 with TRBJ1-5; 7 bases are a match to TRBD1. The material sequenced was blood. The origin of this receptor is a male donor with papillary thyroid cancer or a benign thyroid nodule (not recorded which). Some clones in this sample may be carry-over from other donors' samples. CDR3 in amino acids: CSARDSSNQPQHF. The CDR3 coding sequence is TGCAGCGCTCGGGACAGTTCCAATCAGCCCCAGCATTTT.